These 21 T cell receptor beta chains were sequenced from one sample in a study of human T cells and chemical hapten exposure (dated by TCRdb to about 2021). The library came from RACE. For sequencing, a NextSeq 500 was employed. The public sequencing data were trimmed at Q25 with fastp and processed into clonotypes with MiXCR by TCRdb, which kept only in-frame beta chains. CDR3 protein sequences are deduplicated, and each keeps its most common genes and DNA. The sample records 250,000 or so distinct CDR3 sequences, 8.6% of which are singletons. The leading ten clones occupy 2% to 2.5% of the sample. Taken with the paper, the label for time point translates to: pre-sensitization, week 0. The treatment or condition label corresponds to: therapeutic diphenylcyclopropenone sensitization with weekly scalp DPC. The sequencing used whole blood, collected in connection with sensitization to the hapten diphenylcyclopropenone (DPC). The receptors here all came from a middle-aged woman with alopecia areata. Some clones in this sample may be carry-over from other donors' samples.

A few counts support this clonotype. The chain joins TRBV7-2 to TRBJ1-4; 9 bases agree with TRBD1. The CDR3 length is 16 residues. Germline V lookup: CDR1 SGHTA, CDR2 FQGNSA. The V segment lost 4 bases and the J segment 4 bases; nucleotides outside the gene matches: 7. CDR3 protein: CASSSTGGRVNEKLFF. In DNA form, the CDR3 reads TGTGCCAGCAGCTCCACAGGGGGCCGGGTTAATGAAAAACTGTTTTTT.

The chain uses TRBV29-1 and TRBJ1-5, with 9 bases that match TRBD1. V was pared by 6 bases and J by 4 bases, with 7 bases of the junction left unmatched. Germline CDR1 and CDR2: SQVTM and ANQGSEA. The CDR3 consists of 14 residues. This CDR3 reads CSVLDRGGNQPQHF. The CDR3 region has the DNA TGCAGCGTCCTAGACAGGGGGGGGAATCAGCCCCAGCATTTT.

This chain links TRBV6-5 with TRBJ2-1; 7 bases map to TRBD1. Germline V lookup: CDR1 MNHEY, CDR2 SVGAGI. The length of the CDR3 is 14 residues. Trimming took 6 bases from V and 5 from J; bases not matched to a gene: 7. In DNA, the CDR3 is TGTGCCAGCAGCCCGACAGGGTCCCACAATGAGCAGTTCTTC. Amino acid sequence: CASSPTGSHNEQFF.

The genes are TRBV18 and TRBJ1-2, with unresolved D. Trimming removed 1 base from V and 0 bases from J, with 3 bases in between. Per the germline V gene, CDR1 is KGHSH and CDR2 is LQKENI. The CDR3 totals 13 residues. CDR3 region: CASSPRSNYGYTF. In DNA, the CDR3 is TGTGCCAGCTCACCACGATCTAACTATGGCTACACCTTC. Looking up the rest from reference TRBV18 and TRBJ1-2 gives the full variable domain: NAGVMQNPRHLVRRRGQEARLRCSPMKGHSHVYWYRQLPEEGLKFMVYLQKENIIDESGMPKERFSAEFPKEGPSILRIQQVVRGDSAAYFCASSPRSNYGYTFGSGTRLTVV.

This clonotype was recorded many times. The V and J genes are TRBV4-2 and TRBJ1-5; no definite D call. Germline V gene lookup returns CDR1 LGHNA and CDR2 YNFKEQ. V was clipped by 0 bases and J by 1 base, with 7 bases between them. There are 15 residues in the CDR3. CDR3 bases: TGTGCCAGCAGCCAAGAGCTTCAGAGCAATCAGCCCCAGCATTTT. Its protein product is CASSQELQSNQPQHF.

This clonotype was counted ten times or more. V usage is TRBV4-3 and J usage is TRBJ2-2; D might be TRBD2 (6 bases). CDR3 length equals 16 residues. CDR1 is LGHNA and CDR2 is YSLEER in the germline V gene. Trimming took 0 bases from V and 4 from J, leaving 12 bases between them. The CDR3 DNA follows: TGCGCCAGCAGCCAAGAGTCGGGAGCCCGCACCGGGGAGCTGTTTTTT. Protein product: CASSQESGARTGELFF.

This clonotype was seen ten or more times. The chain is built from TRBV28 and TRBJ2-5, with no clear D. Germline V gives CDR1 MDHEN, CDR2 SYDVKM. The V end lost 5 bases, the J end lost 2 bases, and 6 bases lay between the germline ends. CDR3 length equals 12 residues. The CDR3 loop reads CASSVAQETQYF. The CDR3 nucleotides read TGTGCCAGCAGTGTCGCACAAGAGACCCAGTACTTC.

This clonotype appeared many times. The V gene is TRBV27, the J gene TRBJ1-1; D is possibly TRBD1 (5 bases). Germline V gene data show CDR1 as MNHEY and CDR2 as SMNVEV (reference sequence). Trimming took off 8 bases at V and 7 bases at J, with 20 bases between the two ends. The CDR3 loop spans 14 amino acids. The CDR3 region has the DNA TGTGCCAGCTGCACACCCGGGGGGAGGGATGAAGCTTTCTTT. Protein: CASCTPGGRDEAFF.

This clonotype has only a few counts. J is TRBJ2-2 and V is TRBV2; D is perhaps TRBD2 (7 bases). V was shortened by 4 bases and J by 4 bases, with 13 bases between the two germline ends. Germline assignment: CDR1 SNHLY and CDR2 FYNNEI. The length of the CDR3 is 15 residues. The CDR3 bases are TGTGCCAGCAGTGTTGGGGGGGCGACCACCGGGGAGCTGTTTTTT. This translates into CASSVGGATTGELFF.

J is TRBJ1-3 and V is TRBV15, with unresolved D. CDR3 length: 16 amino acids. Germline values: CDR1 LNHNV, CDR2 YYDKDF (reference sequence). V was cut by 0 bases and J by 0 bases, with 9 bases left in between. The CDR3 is CATSRDRADSGNTIYF. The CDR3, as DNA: TGTGCCACCAGCAGAGATCGGGCAGACTCTGGAAACACCATATATTTT.

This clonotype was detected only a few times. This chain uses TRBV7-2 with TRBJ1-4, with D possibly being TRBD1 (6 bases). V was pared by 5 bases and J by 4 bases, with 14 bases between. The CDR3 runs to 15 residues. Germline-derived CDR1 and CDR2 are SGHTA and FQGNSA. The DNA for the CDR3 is TGTGCCAGCAGCCTAAACAGGGCCTTTAATGAAAAACTGTTTTTT. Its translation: CASSLNRAFNEKLFF.

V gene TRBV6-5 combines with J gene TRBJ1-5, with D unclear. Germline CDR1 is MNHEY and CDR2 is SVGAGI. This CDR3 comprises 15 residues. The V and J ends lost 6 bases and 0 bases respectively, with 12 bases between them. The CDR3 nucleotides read TGTGCCAGCAGCTTACTGGCCGGTAGCAATCAGCCCCAGCATTTT. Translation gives CASSLLAGSNQPQHF.

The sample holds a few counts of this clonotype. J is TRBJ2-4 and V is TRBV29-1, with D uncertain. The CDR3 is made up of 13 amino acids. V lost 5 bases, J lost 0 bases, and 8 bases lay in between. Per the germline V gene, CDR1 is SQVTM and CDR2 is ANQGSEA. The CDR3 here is CSVMGLAKNIQYF. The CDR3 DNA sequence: TGCAGCGTTATGGGGTTAGCCAAAAACATTCAGTACTTC.

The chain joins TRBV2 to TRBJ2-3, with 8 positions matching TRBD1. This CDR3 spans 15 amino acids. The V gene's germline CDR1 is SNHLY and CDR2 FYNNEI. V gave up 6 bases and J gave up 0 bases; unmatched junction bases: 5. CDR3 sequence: CASSLQGGSTDTQYF. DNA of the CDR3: TGTGCCAGCAGCCTACAGGGGGGCAGCACAGATACGCAGTATTTT.

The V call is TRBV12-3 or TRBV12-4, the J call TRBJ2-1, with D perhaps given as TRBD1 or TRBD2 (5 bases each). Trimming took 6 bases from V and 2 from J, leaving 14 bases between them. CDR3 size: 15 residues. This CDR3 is CASSRDATPYNEQFF. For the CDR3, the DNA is TGTGCCAGCAGCCGGGACGCGACCCCCTACAATGAGCAGTTCTTC.

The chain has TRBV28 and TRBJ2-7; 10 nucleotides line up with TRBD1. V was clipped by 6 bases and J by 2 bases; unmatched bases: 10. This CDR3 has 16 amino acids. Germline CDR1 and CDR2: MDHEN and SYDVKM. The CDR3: CASREIGQGGAYEQYF. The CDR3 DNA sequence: TGTGCCAGCAGGGAGATCGGACAGGGGGGAGCCTACGAGCAGTACTTC.

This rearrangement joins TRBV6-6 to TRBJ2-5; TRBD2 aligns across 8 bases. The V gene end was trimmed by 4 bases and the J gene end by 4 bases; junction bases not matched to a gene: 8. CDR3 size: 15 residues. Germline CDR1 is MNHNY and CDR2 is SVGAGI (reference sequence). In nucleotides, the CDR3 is TGTGCCAGCAGTTCCGGGGGGGACGGGGCAGAGACCCAGTACTTC. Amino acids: CASSSGGDGAETQYF.

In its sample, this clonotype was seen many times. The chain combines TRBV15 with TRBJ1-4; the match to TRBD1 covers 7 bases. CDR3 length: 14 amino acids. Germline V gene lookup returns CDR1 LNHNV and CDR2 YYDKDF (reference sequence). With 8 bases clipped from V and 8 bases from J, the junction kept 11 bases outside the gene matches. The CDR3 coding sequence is TGTGCCACCGTTCCCGGGACAGCTGGAGAAAAACTGTTTTTT. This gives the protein CATVPGTAGEKLFF.

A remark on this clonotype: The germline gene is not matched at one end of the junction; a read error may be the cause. CDR3 sequence reads: CASSLVGSRKYNGQFF. The CDR3 DNA follows: TGTGCCAGCAGCTTAGTAGGGAGCAGGAAATACAATGGGCAGTTCTTC. The rearrangement uses TRBV7-2 and TRBJ2-1; a possible D gene is TRBD2 (5 bases). Germline V CDR1 and CDR2: SGHTA, FQGNSA. The CDR3 is 16 amino acids.

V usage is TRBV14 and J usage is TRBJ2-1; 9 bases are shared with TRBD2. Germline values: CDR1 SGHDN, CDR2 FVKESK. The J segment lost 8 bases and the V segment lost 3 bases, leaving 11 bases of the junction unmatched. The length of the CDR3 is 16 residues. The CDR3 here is CASSQPDSGRRHEQFF. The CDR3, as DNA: TGTGCCAGCAGCCAGCCCGATAGCGGGAGACGCCATGAGCAGTTCTTC. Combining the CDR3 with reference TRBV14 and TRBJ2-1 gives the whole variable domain EAGVTQFPSHSVIEKGQTVTLRCDPISGHDNLYWYRRVMGKEIKFLLHFVKESKQDESGMPNNRFLAERTGGTYSTLKVQPAELEDSGVYFCASSQPDSGRRHEQFFGPGTRLTVL.

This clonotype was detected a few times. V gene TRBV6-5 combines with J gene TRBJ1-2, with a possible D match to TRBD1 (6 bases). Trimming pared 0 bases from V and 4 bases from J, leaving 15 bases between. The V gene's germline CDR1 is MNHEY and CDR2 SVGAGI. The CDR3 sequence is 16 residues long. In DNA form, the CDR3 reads TGTGCCAGCAGTTACTCGATGTATGAGGGGGGCTATGGCTACACCTTC. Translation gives CASSYSMYEGGYGYTF.